This record covers a single T cell receptor beta chain. This clone's antigen is unknown. No much larger clone is present one base from it, and per-base qualities are unavailable. These data come from a study of blood T cell repertoires in COVID-19 (dated by TCRdb to about 2020). Turning to the overall study: The collaborator samples originated in the United States, Italy and Spain and spanned the acute and convalescent phases of COVID-19. The prospective study material was composed of cDNA or gDNA derived from T cells, B-cell-depleted T cells, or PBMCs. Deeply sampled blood TCRbeta repertoires from subjects exposed to, actively infected with, or recovered from COVID-19 were included in the dataset. A freely available public database, intended as a resource for researchers studying the immune response to SARS-CoV-2, is where the repertoires were released. Samples were obtained from the ongoing ImmuneRACE study (first 160 participants) and from 1,254 subjects provided by 6 global collaborators. A de-identified subject ID, COVID-19 status, age in years and sex were almost always included in the sample metadata. Where HLA class I and class II types were available, the types were taken from metadata supplied by the sample provider, not from assay-based typing.

Trimming removed 2 bases from V and 5 bases from J, leaving 15 bases between the germline ends. The germline V gene (reference sequence) specifies SGHAT as CDR1 and FQDESV as CDR2. The CDR3 measures 15 amino acids from cysteine to phenylalanine. Only the CDR3 portion is preserved as DNA: 45 bases, with reading frame beginning at the first base. Study-wide conclusions, independent of this receptor: Clinical and demographic metadata were provided uncurated, with the amount varying by source and participant.

The immunoSEQ Assay, a bias-controlled multiplex PCR, was used to amplify TCRbeta CDR3 regions from genomic DNA. Turning to the authors' computational methods: Nucleated cell counts per sample were estimated from amplification of reference gene primers within the assay. To quantify the absolute abundance of each unique TCRbeta CDR3 rearrangement, sequence reads were collapsed and filtered. For each sample, productive Simpson clonality was calculated as the square root of Simpson's diversity index across productive rearrangements. Here the immuneACCESS table is served through TCRdb, limited to in-frame sequences with V and J called. Missing clones are a known gap in these copies; in checked studies unresolved V genes cover under half, and the rest lacks a known reason. The DNA was the basis for D and trimming; V, J and clone size are from that table. The sample includes 200,000 to 250,000 clones, with 87% observed a single time. The ten largest clones take up approximately 12% of the sample.

Samples from volunteer blood donors who had recovered from COVID-19 were contributed by a second Seattle source. Each collaborating institution followed its own protocols to collect whole blood in K2EDTA tubes. For TCRbeta analysis, collaborator samples were shipped as frozen whole blood, as isolated PBMCs, or as DNA extracted from either sample type. Input material: peripheral blood. The chain is assembled from TRBV11-1 and TRBJ2-5; the best D guess is TRBD1, with 6 bases matching. The sequence came from a woman aged 18-29 years who had recovered from COVID-19. This receptor has the CDR3 CASSLSPTGSETQYF. The bases read TGTGCCAGCAGCTTATCCCCGACAGGCTCCGAGACCCAGTACTTC. Reference TRBV11-1 and TRBJ2-5 genes cover what lies past the CDR3, so the full variable domain is EAEVAQSPRYKITEKSQAVAFWCDPISGHATLYWYRQILGQGPELLVQFQDESVVDDSQLPKDRFSAERLKGVDSTLKIQPAELGDSAMYLCASSLSPTGSETQYFGPGTRLLVL.